This is a list of T cell receptor beta chains from one sample in a study of identical twins. TCRdb processed the 5' RACE reads anew with MiXCR; each CDR3 protein has one entry. The sample holds under 250,000 distinct CDR3 sequences, approximately 11% seen once. This sample also belongs to another study, concerning yellow fever vaccine responses in identical twins.

The sample consisted of memory (CD45RO+) T cells sorted from blood. The receptors stem from a woman between 18 and 30 years old in good health. CDR3s leave out the opening cysteine and the closing phenylalanine or tryptophan. Part of the rows lack a size; the others show once, few, many or a class for expanded clones.

. TRBV6-1 ASSGDRGFGTDTQY
. TRBV5-6 ATTSSRQRNEQF
. TRBV3-1 ASRRAGGENYGYT
few TRBV20-1 RGGRTDTQY
. TRBV20-1 STGLVQRGRLYNEQF
. TRBV3-1 ASSQDRLRVQPQH
. TRBV20-1 SARVEGLGQGTQY
. TRBV7-3 ASAKQHTGDGDTQY
few TRBV6-1 ASRQDRTANTGELF
once TRBV20-1 CARVSSGRRGSSYEQY
. TRBV27 ASSGGAGSQNKFNVLT
few TRBV28 ASDTSGSSYEQY
. TRBV2 ASSPRTGAGNEQF
many TRBV12-3/TRBV12-4 ASSRRTGGADTQY
. TRBV9 ASSVREGPYEQY
. TRBV19 ASSMGSSGGLSADTQY
. TRBV20-1 SASSGRGGYEQY
many TRBV7-2 ASSPDNTGELF
few TRBV27 ASSARQGGTEQF
. TRBV27 ASSSGGSSPGQF
many TRBV12-3/TRBV12-4 ASSRDRGRNQPQH
. TRBV3-1 ASSQGAGRPPGTDTQY
few TRBV20-1 SARASPNEKLF
many TRBV6-2/TRBV6-3 ASSGRTGNTGELF
. TRBV29-1 RGKGRENTDTQY
few TRBV29-1 SAMGLAGLNEQF
many TRBV7-9 ASNPGGLNTEAF
. TRBV20-1 SASSALAPDASTDTQY
many TRBV12-3/TRBV12-4 ASSFGAGGLGYEQY
many TRBV29-1 SVEDTREKLF
few TRBV3-1 ASSPPSGEETQY
. TRBV20-1 SAARDLRSYEQY
few TRBV7-2 ASSSPGWFDTQY
few TRBV5-1 ASSPGGRGSPLH
. TRBV6-5 ASSYASRGRTGELF
. TRBV10-3 AIRTQFNEAF
. TRBV30 AWSGDRGSETQY
many TRBV28 ASSPIQGLGPDTQY
. TRBV28 ASSLYGGTFEQY
. TRBV3-1 ASSQGYRRLNTEAF
few TRBV20-1 SARTNGGNTEAF
. TRBV20-1 SARHGRTYDQY
few TRBV2 ASRIVGGSSDTQY
. TRBV29-1 SVDRDYPYNEQF
many TRBV20-1 SARTTGYGELF
few TRBV7-8 ASSLSLSEQF
few TRBV2 ASSVSEIEQF
many TRBV7-2 ASSLTDTQY
few TRBV5-6 ASSLETSGVVETQY
few TRBV28 ASSAGRLYGYT